The T cell receptor beta chain under discussion was sequenced for a study of HIV-infected children after antiretroviral therapy interruption. Looking at the study overall: Children were on planned treatment interruption or continuous treatment.

Treatment indicated: PENTA 11 planned treatment interruption arm or continuous ART arm. Samples needed at least 5 million viable cryopreserved PBMCs. Study-wide results and caveats: The Gini coefficient of naive CD4+ repertoires rose, returning to baseline by 3 years.

The TCR library was built from RNA with a 3' RACE protocol and unique molecular identifiers. One entry per CDR3 protein, called by TCRdb with MiXCR from the 3' RACE reads. The sample yields approximately 96,000 distinct CDR3 sequences, roughly 6.4% seen once. This clonotype was recorded at least ten times. Antigen: not known. V lost 6 bases and J 1 base, leaving 12 bases between the germline ends. Germline V gene lookup returns CDR1 DFQATT and CDR2 SNEGSKA (reference sequence). The CDR3 totals 13 residues. The V call is TRBV20-1, the J call TRBJ2-5; TRBD1 is a possible D gene (6 bases). Sequences were derived from CD45RA+ CD4+ T cells from PBMCs, pooled from several time points, sampled from a donor given antiretroviral therapy, either interrupted or continuous. The subset is: naive CD4+ CD45RA+ CD45RO- T cells. The receptor comes from a pool of human donors with HIV. In DNA, the CDR3 is TGCAGTGCGCCCGGGACAACCCAAGAGACCCAGTACTTC. Its protein product is CSAPGTTQETQYF.